This TCR beta chain was profiled in a study of response to subunit inactivated influenza vaccine. This clonotype occurred a few times. The CDR3 extends over 14 amino acids. With V trimmed by 0 bases and J by 7 bases, 5 bases remained unmatched. Germline V CDR1 and CDR2: DFQATT, SNEGSKA (reference sequence). MiXCR, applied by TCRdb to the RT-PCR reads, yields one record per CDR3 protein. The repertoire has about 780,000 distinct CDR3 sequences, less than 20% of them found once; the top ten carry roughly 10%. This receptor was obtained from a man in his forties or fifties who received an inactivated influenza vaccine. The sequenced sample was PBMCs from blood, obtained approximately 5 days after vaccination. The chain employs TRBV20-1 and TRBJ1-5, with 8 bases that match TRBD1. The CDR3 DNA sequence: TGCAGTGCTAGAGAAGACAGGGGTGTACAGCCCCAGCATTTT. It is translated as CSAREDRGVQPQHF.